The 15 T cell receptor beta chains in this list originate from one sample, sequenced in a study of metastatic and nonmetastatic thyroid tumors. TCRdb re-analyzed the PCR reads through MiXCR. In the table there are about 28,000 clones, around 15% of which are singletons. None of the patients had undergone any treatment ahead of thyroid surgery. The sample taken for sequencing was blood. The origin of the receptors is a female donor with papillary thyroid cancer or a benign thyroid nodule (not recorded which). Some clones in this sample may be carry-over from other donors' samples.

The rearrangement joins TRBV7-6 to TRBJ2-1; tentative D call: TRBD1 (6 bases). The CDR3 consists of 16 residues. Looked up from germline, CDR1 is SGHVS and CDR2 is FNYEAQ. V was shortened by 3 bases and J by 6 bases, with 18 bases between the two germline ends. The CDR3, as DNA: TGTGCCAGCAGCTTCCTGACAGGTGATGGGGGCAATGAGCAGTTCTTC. As protein: CASSFLTGDGGNEQFF.

In this sample, this clone turned up many times. The chain is built from TRBV12-3 or TRBV12-4 and TRBJ1-1, with D unclear. The CDR3 runs to 13 residues. With 3 bases removed from V and 0 bases from J, the gap between germline ends came to 5 bases. The CDR3 DNA is TGTGCCAGCAGTTTCGAGTTGAACACTGAAGCTTTCTTT. It codes for CASSFELNTEAFF.

This clone is medium-sized (0.01 to 0.1%). The CDR3 sequence: CASHVFGSYNEQFF. CDR3 bases: TGTGCCAGTCACGTATTCGGCTCCTACAATGAGCAGTTCTTC. V gene TRBV19 combines with J gene TRBJ2-1; D ambiguous. The V end was cut by 8 bases, the J end by 0 bases, with 11 bases between. Per the germline V gene, CDR1 is LNHDA and CDR2 is SQIVND (reference sequence). The CDR3 consists of 14 residues. Based on the CDR3 plus reference TRBV19 and TRBJ2-1, the full variable domain is DGGITQSPKYLFRKEGQNVTLSCEQNLNHDAMYWYRQDPGQGLRLIYYSQIVNDFQKGDIAEGYSVSREKKESFPLTVTSAQKNPTAFYLCASHVFGSYNEQFFGPGTRLTVL.

There are many counts of this clone. The chain links TRBV10-3 to TRBJ2-2, with 8 bases lining up with TRBD2. CDR1 is ENHRY and CDR2 is SYGVKD in the germline V gene. With 6 bases clipped from V and 3 bases from J, the junction kept 3 bases outside the gene matches. The CDR3 totals 14 residues. This CDR3 is CAIRETSDTGELFF. The CDR3 bases are TGTGCCATCAGAGAGACTAGCGACACCGGGGAGCTGTTTTTT.

Ten or more counts support this clone. The rearrangement uses TRBV30 and TRBJ1-5, with 8 bases lining up with TRBD1. The length of the CDR3 is 15 residues. The germline V gene has CDR1 GTSNPN and CDR2 SVGIG (reference sequence). Trimming removed 3 bases from V and 6 bases from J; junction bases left unmatched: 10. Here the CDR3 DNA reads TGTGCCTGGAGCGACGCGGACAGGGAGCGTCAGCCCCAGCATTTT. This sequence encodes CAWSDADRERQPQHF.

This clone was seen many times. The chain has TRBV6-2 or TRBV6-3 and TRBJ2-2; D possibly matches TRBD1 or TRBD2 (5 bases each). V lost 2 bases and J 4 bases, leaving 11 bases between the germline ends. Per the germline V gene, CDR1 is MNHEY and CDR2 is SVGEGT. The CDR3 has 15 amino acids. CDR3 amino acids: CASSYGRESTGELFF. The DNA of the CDR3 is TGTGCCAGCAGTTACGGCAGGGAGAGCACCGGGGAGCTGTTTTTT.

The chain uses TRBV5-5 and TRBJ2-5; 9 bases agree with TRBD2. J was trimmed by 5 bases and V by 3 bases; bases with no gene match: 8. CDR1 SGHKS and CDR2 YYEKEE come from the germline V gene (reference sequence). CDR3 length: 15 residues. The CDR3 reads CASSWLAGRPETQYF. CDR3 DNA: TGTGCCAGCAGCTGGCTAGCGGGGAGGCCGGAGACCCAGTACTTC.

This clone has at least ten counts. The rearrangement links TRBV7-9 to TRBJ2-1; 11 bases line up with TRBD2. The CDR3 length is 14 residues. The germline gives CDR1 SEHNR, CDR2 FQNEAQ (reference sequence). J was trimmed by 9 bases and V by 5 bases; bases with no gene match: 6. For the CDR3, the DNA is TGTGCCAGCAGCACGGGGACTAGCGGTGTTGAGCAGTTCTTC. Amino acid sequence: CASSTGTSGVEQFF.

By its share, this clone is medium-sized. V usage is TRBV6-5 and J usage is TRBJ1-6; TRBD1 matches 7 bases. The CDR3 covers 15 residues. Germline CDR1 is MNHEY and CDR2 is SVGAGI. J gave up 10 bases and V 0 bases, and 6 bases lay outside the gene matches. CDR3: CASSYSTGQPSPLHF. Written as DNA, the CDR3 is TGTGCCAGCAGTTACTCTACGGGACAGCCATCACCCCTCCACTTT.

This clone showed up just a few times. The junction departs from the called germline gene at one end, perhaps through a read error. The chain has TRBV12-3 or TRBV12-4 and TRBJ2-7, with D hard to call. The CDR3 extends over 13 amino acids. CDR3: CAGSPTVSYEQYF. DNA of the CDR3: TGTGCCGGCAGTCCAACTGTTTCCTACGAGCAGTACTTC.

This clone was detected many times. The chain employs TRBV5-1 and TRBJ1-1; D perhaps matches TRBD1 (5 bases). V was trimmed by 0 bases and J by 4 bases, leaving 7 bases between them. The CDR3 runs 13 residues. From germline, CDR1 is SGHRS and CDR2 YFSETQ. CDR3: CASSLATVTEAFF. As DNA, the CDR3 is TGCGCCAGCAGCTTGGCGACAGTCACTGAAGCTTTCTTT.

This clone was recorded at least ten times. At the DNA level, this CDR3 is encoded by other sequences in the same sample as well. The CDR3 DNA reads TGCGCCAGCAGCTTGGCGCCAGGGGCGGTGGGGCCCCAGCATTTT. Translating gives CASSLAPGAVGPQHF. V gene TRBV5-1 combines with J gene TRBJ1-5, with D maybe TRBD1 (6 bases). The CDR3 extends over 15 amino acids. The V and J ends lost 0 bases and 9 bases respectively, with 16 bases between them. CDR1 is SGHRS and CDR2 is YFSETQ in the germline V gene.

The sample holds many counts of this clone. This chain links TRBV20-1 with TRBJ2-5, with TRBD1 identical over 7 bases. The V gene's germline CDR1 is DFQATT and CDR2 SNEGSKA (reference sequence). This CDR3 contains 15 residues. V trimming: 3 bases; J trimming: 5 bases; junction bases outside the gene matches: 12. The CDR3 spells CSASGEGGEIETQYF. CDR3 sequence (DNA): TGCAGTGCTAGTGGAGAAGGGGGCGAGATTGAGACCCAGTACTTC.

This clone was found a few times. A read error is possible here, since a much larger clone lies one base away. The chain employs TRBV20-1 and TRBJ2-6; TRBD2 matches 9 bases. Germline CDR1 DFQATT, CDR2 SNEGSKA (reference sequence). This CDR3 contains 19 residues. CDR3 nucleotides: TGCAGTGCTAGTCGGGTAGCGGGGGCCCTCAACTCTGGGGCCAACGTCCCGACTTTC. Its translation is CSASRVAGALNSGANVPTF.

This clone was seen more than once but under ten times. The sample has other DNA sequences that encode this CDR3 too. This chain links TRBV24-1 with TRBJ2-2; 8 nucleotides line up with TRBD1. Germline CDR1 reads KGHDR; CDR2 reads SFDVKD. V lost 3 bases and J lost 4; bases outside the gene matches: 6. This CDR3 is 16 amino acids long. CDR3 sequence reads: CATSDPGTGSTGELFF. The DNA of the CDR3 is TGTGCCACCAGTGATCCCGGGACAGGTAGCACCGGGGAGCTGTTTTTT.